This TCR beta chain derives from a study of human T cells and chemical hapten exposure. Study as a whole: Patients were given diphenylcyclopropenone on the scalp weekly across the roughly 25-week study.

One entry per CDR3 protein, called by TCRdb with MiXCR from the RACE reads. Among about 85,000 distinct CDR3 sequences, 6.5% to 10% were seen once, and the ten largest hold 2% to 3%. V was cut by 4 bases and J by 8 bases, with 15 bases left in between. This CDR3 region has 13 residues. Germline V gives CDR1 SQVTM, CDR2 ANQGSEA. This clonotype has only a few counts. Documented time point: pre-sensitization, week 0. The treatment is: therapeutic diphenylcyclopropenone sensitization with weekly scalp DPC. Each patch test followed a blood draw. Unfractionated whole blood served as the source for total RNA extraction.

This sequence originates from a man aged 35-49 years with alopecia areata. Some clones in this sample may be carry-over from other donors' samples. The chain combines TRBV29-1 with TRBJ2-4, with D tentatively TRBD2 (6 bases). The sequencing here drew on whole blood, taken in connection with sensitization to the hapten diphenylcyclopropenone (DPC). In DNA form, the CDR3 reads TGCAGCGTTGTGTTAGGCGGAGGGTACATTCAGTACTTC. Residues: CSVVLGGGYIQYF.